This TCR beta chain was identified during a study of T cells expressing NK-cell markers. Study context: Sorted CD3+CD56-NKG2C+, CD3+CD56+NKG2C- and CD3+CD56+NKG2C+ T cells were the source of the TCR beta repertoires.

TCRdb re-called the 5' RACE reads and gives one entry per CDR3 protein, without DNA. Recorded for this sample: about 160,000 distinct CDR3 sequences. The specimen was blood T cells: a sorted CD56 or NKG2C T cell subset, CD4+ or CD8+ T cells, or bulk PBMC T cells (not recorded which). The sequence derives from a man aged 18-70 years in good health.

CDR3 region: CASNRGSSYNEQFF. This chain connects TRBV19 to TRBJ2-1; TCRdb's assignment of TRBD1 cannot be checked, as there is no DNA. The CDR3 is 14 residues long. Germline V lookup: CDR1 LNHDA, CDR2 SQIVND (reference sequence).